Below, 10 T cell receptor beta chains from the same sample are listed, as sequenced in a study of cytomegalovirus exposure and HLA in healthy donors (dated by TCRdb to the late 2010s). The method was the immunoSEQ multiplex PCR assay. The multiplex PCR relied on a mix of 60 forward primers for TCR Vbeta segments and 13 reverse primers for TCR Jbeta segments. TCRdb re-hosts the immuneACCESS table, in-frame sequences only. Its copies lack some clones; in the studies checked, an unresolved V gene accounts for under half of them, and the cause for the rest is not known. The table for this sample lists 110,000 or so clones; roughly 82% of them were counted only once. Nearly 3% of the sample belongs to the ten largest clones. The sample consisted of PBMCs. The source of these receptors is a woman aged 35 to 49 in good health and CMV-seropositive.

The genes are TRBV28 and TRBJ1-4, with D perhaps TRBD1 (5 bases). Germline V gene lookup returns CDR1 MDHEN and CDR2 SYDVKM. CDR3 length: 12 amino acids. The V gene lost 5 bases and the J gene lost 8 bases, with 9 bases spanning the gap. The CDR3 loop is CASSLGGEKLFF. The DNA for the CDR3 is TGTGCCAGCAGTCTGGGGGGGGAAAAACTGTTTTTT. Looking up the rest from reference TRBV28 and TRBJ1-4 gives the full variable domain: DVKVTQSSRYLVKRTGEKVFLECVQDMDHENMFWYRQDPGLGLRLIYFSYDVKMKEKGDIPEGYSVSREKKERFSLILESASTNQTSMYLCASSLGGEKLFFGSGTQLSVL.

The CDR3: CSVSLGGENQPQHF. The CDR3 DNA reads as TGCAGCGTTTCGCTAGGGGGAGAAAATCAGCCCCAGCATTTT. This rearrangement joins TRBV29-1 to TRBJ1-5; TRBD1 might be the D (6 bases). In germline, CDR1 is SQVTM, CDR2 ANQGSEA. Between the trimmed V and J ends, which lost 5 bases and 4 bases, there was a span of 15 bases. CDR3 size: 14 residues.

This clone was recorded a few times. The chain recombines TRBV14 with TRBJ2-7, with 7 bases aligning to TRBD2. CDR1 is SGHDN, CDR2 FVKESK, per germline. This CDR3 has 15 amino acids. The J segment lost 2 bases and the V segment lost 1 base, leaving 5 bases of the junction unmatched. CDR3 sequence reads: CASSQVGGGPYEQYF. Here the CDR3 DNA reads TGTGCCAGCAGCCAAGTCGGCGGGGGTCCCTACGAGCAGTACTTC.

In this sample, this clone turned up a few times. Other DNA sequences in the sample encode the same CDR3. The genes are TRBV9 and TRBJ2-3, with a tentative D call TRBD2 (5 bases). The CDR3 contains 14 residues. V shed 0 bases and J shed 3 bases, with 8 bases lying between them. Germline values: CDR1 SGDLS, CDR2 YYNGEE. The CDR3 bases are TGTGCCAGCAGCGTAGCTGAGGGAACAGATACGCAGTATTTT. Its translation is CASSVAEGTDTQYF.

This clone has only a few counts. The V gene is TRBV30, the J gene TRBJ1-5, with unresolved D. The V end lost 0 bases, the J end lost 8 bases, and 14 bases lay between the germline ends. CDR3 length equals 14 residues. CDR1 is GTSNPN and CDR2 is SVGIG in the germline V gene (reference sequence). CDR3 loop: CAWSVVSTREPQHF. The CDR3 DNA follows: TGTGCCTGGAGTGTTGTGAGTACTCGGGAGCCCCAGCATTTT.

The chain employs TRBV7-9 and TRBJ2-7; D gene unclear. Germline CDR1 is SEHNR and CDR2 is FQNEAQ (reference sequence). The V and J ends lost 4 bases and 0 bases respectively, with 10 bases between them. The CDR3 extends over 14 amino acids. CDR3 loop: CASSSYIVSYEQYF. The CDR3, as DNA: TGTGCCAGCAGCTCCTATATAGTCTCCTACGAGCAGTACTTC.

The CDR3 loop reads CASSLGTGPGNQPQHF. CDR3 coding DNA: TGCGCCAGCAGCCTCGGGACAGGTCCTGGCAATCAGCCCCAGCATTTT. The J gene is TRBJ1-5, the V gene TRBV4-1, with TRBD1 identical over 8 bases. V shed 4 bases, J shed 2 bases, and the junction held 7 bases outside the gene matches. CDR3 length equals 16 residues. Germline V gene lookup returns CDR1 MGHRA and CDR2 YSYEKL.

This clone was seen a few times. The chain links TRBV30 to TRBJ2-4, with TRBD2 matching 7 bases. V lost 5 bases to trimming and J lost 2 bases; unmatched junction nucleotides: 9. This CDR3 has 15 residues. CDR1 is GTSNPN, CDR2 SVGIG, per germline (reference sequence). DNA for the CDR3: TGTGCCTGGGGGAGGGATCTCTGGACCAAAAACATTCAGTACTTC. Translation: CAWGRDLWTKNIQYF.

This clone was seen a few times. The chain links TRBV6-1 to TRBJ1-1; a weak D match, TRBD1 (5 bases). CDR1 is MNHNS, CDR2 SASEGT, per germline. V lost 8 bases and J 2 bases, leaving 12 bases between the germline ends. The CDR3 sequence is 13 residues long. The CDR3 sequence is CASAEGINTEAFF. The CDR3 DNA sequence: TGTGCCAGCGCGGAGGGGATAAACACTGAAGCTTTCTTT.

This clone has at least ten counts. The chain carries TRBV6-4 and TRBJ2-2, with D possibly TRBD1 on 6 matching bases. Trimming left V 6 bases short and J 4 bases short, with 15 bases between. Per germline, CDR1 MRHNA and CDR2 SNTAGT. This CDR3 region has 15 residues. The CDR3 loop reads CASSSGARGTGELFF. For the CDR3, the DNA is TGTGCCAGCAGCTCAGGGGCGCGCGGCACCGGGGAGCTGTTTTTT.